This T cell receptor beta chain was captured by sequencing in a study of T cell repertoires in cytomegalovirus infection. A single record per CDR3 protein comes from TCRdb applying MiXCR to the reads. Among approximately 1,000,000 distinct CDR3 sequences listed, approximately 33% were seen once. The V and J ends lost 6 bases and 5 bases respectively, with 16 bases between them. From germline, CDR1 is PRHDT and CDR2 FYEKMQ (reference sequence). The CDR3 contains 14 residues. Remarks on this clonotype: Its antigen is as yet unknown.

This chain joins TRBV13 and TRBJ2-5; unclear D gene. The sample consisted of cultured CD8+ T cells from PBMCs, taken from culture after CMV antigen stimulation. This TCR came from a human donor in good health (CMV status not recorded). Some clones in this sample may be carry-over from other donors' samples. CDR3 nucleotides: TGTGCCAGCAGGCTTTCCCTGCAAGGCGAGACCCAGTACTTC. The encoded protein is CASRLSLQGETQYF.